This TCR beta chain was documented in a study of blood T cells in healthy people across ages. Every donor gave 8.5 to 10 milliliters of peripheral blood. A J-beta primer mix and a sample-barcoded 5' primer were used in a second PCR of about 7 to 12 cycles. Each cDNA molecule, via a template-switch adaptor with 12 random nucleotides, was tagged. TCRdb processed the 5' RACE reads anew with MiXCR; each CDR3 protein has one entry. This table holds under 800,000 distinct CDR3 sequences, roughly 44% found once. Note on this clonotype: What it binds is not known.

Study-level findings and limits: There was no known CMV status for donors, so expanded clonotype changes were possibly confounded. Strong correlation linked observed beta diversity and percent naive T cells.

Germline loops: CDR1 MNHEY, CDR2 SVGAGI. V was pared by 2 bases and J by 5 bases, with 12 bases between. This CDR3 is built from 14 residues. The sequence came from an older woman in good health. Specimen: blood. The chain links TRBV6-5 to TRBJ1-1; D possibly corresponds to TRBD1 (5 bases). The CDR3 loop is CASSYGGGRTEAFF. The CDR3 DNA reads TGTGCCAGCAGTTACGGTGGGGGGAGGACTGAAGCTTTCTTT.